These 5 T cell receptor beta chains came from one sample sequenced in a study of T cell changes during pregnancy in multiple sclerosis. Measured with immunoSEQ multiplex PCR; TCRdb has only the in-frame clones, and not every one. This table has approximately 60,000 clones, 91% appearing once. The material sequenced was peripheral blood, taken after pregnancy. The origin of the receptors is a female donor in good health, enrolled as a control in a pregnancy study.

Written as DNA, the CDR3 is TGCGCCAGCAGCTTGGGGTCGCAGGCTTGGGAGCAGTTCTTC. Its protein is CASSLGSQAWEQFF. V is TRBV5-1 and J is TRBJ2-1; no reliable D call. Between the trimmed V and J ends, which lost 0 bases and 10 bases, there was a span of 14 bases. The CDR3 contains 14 residues. Germline loops: CDR1 SGHRS, CDR2 YFSETQ.

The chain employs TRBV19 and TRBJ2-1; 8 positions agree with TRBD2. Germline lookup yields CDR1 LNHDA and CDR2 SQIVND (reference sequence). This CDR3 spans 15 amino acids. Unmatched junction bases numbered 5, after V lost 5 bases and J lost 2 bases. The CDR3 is CASSALADAYNEQFF. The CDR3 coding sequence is TGTGCCAGTAGTGCACTAGCGGATGCCTACAATGAGCAGTTCTTC.

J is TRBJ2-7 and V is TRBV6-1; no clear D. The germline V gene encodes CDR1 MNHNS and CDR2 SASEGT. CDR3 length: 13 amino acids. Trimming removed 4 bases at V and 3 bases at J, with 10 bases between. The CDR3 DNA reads TGTGCCAGCAGTGGTGAGGTAAACTACGAGCAGTACTTC. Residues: CASSGEVNYEQYF.

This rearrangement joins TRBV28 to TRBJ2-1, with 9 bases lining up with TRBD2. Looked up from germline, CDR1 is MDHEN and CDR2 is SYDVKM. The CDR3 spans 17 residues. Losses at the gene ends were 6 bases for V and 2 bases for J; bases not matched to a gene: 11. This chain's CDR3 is CASSKSRSGSAYNEQFF. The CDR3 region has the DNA TGTGCCAGCAGCAAATCACGTAGCGGGAGTGCCTACAATGAGCAGTTCTTC.

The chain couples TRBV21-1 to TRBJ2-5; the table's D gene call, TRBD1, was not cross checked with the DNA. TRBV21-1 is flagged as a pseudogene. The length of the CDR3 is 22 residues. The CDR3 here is CASSTHKWTGGRRNAKKETQYF. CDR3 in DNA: TGTGCCAGCAGCACGCATAAGTGGACAGGGGGCAGGAGGAACGCCAAAAAAGAGACCCAGTACTTC.